This TCR beta chain was sequenced for a study of control samples from healthy donors and cancer patients. Sequenced by immunoSEQ multiplex PCR; TCRdb stores in-frame clones only, minus some. The data hold 70,000 or so clones, with more than 80% observed a single time. This CDR3 contains 18 residues. Germline lookup yields CDR1 SGHVS and CDR2 FQNEAQ. V was pared by 1 base and J by 2 bases, with 19 bases between. This TCR came from a man aged 50-60 years in good health. The sample comprised blood. The genes are TRBV7-8 and TRBJ2-3, with D perhaps TRBD2 (6 bases). The chain's CDR3 is CASSLGVAVFHSTDTQYF. CDR3 nucleotide sequence: TGTGCCAGCAGCTTAGGAGTAGCGGTCTTTCACTCCACAGATACGCAGTATTTT.